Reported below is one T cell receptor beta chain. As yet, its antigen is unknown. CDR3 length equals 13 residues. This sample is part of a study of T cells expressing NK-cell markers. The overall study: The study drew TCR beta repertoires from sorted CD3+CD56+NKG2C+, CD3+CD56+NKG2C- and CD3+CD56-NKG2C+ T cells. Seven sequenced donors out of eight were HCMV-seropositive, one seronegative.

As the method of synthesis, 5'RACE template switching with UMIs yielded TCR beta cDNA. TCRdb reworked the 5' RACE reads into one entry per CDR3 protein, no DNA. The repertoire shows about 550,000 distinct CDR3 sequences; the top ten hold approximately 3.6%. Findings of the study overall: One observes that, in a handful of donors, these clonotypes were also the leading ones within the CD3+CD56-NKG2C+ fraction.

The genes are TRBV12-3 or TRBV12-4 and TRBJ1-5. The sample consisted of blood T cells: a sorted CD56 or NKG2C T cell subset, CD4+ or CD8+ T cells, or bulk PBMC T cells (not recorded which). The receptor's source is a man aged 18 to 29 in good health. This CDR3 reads CASTTGRVQPQHF.